The 32 T cell receptor beta chains below were found in one sample sequenced in a study of blood T cell repertoires in COVID-19. This table comes from immunoSEQ multiplex PCR, and its TCRdb copy is limited to in-frame clones, with some not included. The repertoire consists of over 150,000 clones, with 85% to 95% occurring once and the leading ten covering 0.53%. The sequenced sample was peripheral blood. Receptor source: a man between 45 and 60 years old with acute or convalescent COVID-19.

The CDR3 nucleotides read TGCGCCAGCAGCCAAGTGGCAAACTCTGGAAACACCATATATTTT. Translation: CASSQVANSGNTIYF. The rearrangement links TRBV4-1 to TRBJ1-3, with D uncertain. Germline assignment: CDR1 MGHRA and CDR2 YSYEKL. This CDR3 is built from 15 residues. Trimming took 1 base from V and 0 from J, leaving 7 bases between them.

This rearrangement joins TRBV3-1 (or the pseudogene TRBV3-2) to TRBJ2-5; D might be TRBD1 (6 bases). Trimming stripped 2 bases from V and 4 bases from J, with 17 bases between. The CDR3 loop spans 16 amino acids. Germline-derived CDR1 and CDR2 are LGHDT and YNNKEL (reference sequence). The CDR3 spells CASSQWDTIRGETQYF. The CDR3, as DNA: TGTGCCAGCAGCCAATGGGACACGATCCGTGGAGAGACCCAGTACTTC.

Comment on this clone: Relative to the germline gene, one junction end is altered; a read error may explain this. The chain carries TRBV7-7 and TRBJ1-3; D gene uncertain. There are 15 residues in the CDR3. Germline V gene sequence: CDR1 SSHAT, CDR2 FNYEAQ (reference sequence). The CDR3 spells CASSLGRGPGNTIYF. The CDR3 bases are TGTGCTAGCAGCTTAGGGAGAGGTCCTGGAAACACCATATATTTT.

The V and J genes are TRBV19 and TRBJ1-2, with D possibly matching TRBD1 (6 bases). CDR3 length equals 15 residues. Germline values: CDR1 LNHDA, CDR2 SQIVND (reference sequence). Deletions cut 8 bases from V and 2 bases from J, with 18 bases between. The CDR3 region is CASCRGQGHNYGYTF. The CDR3 DNA reads as TGTGCCAGTTGCCGGGGCCAGGGGCACAACTATGGCTACACCTTC.

V usage is TRBV2 and J usage is TRBJ2-1; a weak D match, TRBD2 (7 bases). Germline CDR1 is SNHLY and CDR2 is FYNNEI. This CDR3 contains 15 residues. The V and J ends lost 4 bases and 6 bases respectively, with 16 bases between them. The CDR3 loop is CASSAMWGGRNEQFF. DNA for the CDR3: TGTGCCAGCAGTGCAATGTGGGGGGGCCGCAATGAGCAGTTCTTC.

The V call is TRBV5-4, the J call TRBJ1-1, with 9 bases identical to TRBD1. Germline loops: CDR1 SGHNT, CDR2 YYREEE (reference sequence). The CDR3 is 13 residues long. V shed 3 bases, J shed 5 bases, and the junction held 2 bases outside the gene matches. The CDR3 DNA follows: TGTGCCAGCAGCTGGGACAGGGCAACTGAAGCTTTCTTT. This codes for CASSWDRATEAFF.

The chain combines TRBV4-1 with TRBJ1-1, with 7 bases aligning to TRBD1. The germline V gene encodes CDR1 MGHRA and CDR2 YSYEKL. The ends lost 3 bases at V and 1 base at J; junction bases unmatched: 5. The CDR3 spans 15 residues. This CDR3 reads CASSQSGTANTEAFF. For the CDR3, the DNA is TGCGCCAGCAGCCAGTCAGGGACAGCGAACACTGAAGCTTTCTTT.

The chain uses TRBV28 and TRBJ1-1; 8 bases match TRBD1. CDR3 size: 15 residues. V was clipped by 5 bases and J by 4 bases; unmatched bases: 9. The germline CDR1 and CDR2 sequences are MDHEN and SYDVKM. CDR3 in amino acids: CASSPWTGKGTEAFF. The CDR3 DNA follows: TGTGCCAGCAGTCCCTGGACAGGGAAGGGCACTGAAGCTTTCTTT.

This sequence joins TRBV6-4 and TRBJ2-1, with 7 positions matching TRBD2. This CDR3 has 13 residues. J was trimmed by 8 bases and V by 4 bases; bases with no gene match: 5. CDR1 and CDR2 from the germline V gene are MRHNA and SNTAGT. The CDR3 here is CASSGTGGDEQFF. CDR3 DNA: TGTGCCAGCAGTGGAACGGGGGGTGATGAGCAGTTCTTC.

The rearrangement joins TRBV28 to TRBJ1-1; D possibly corresponds to TRBD1 (6 bases). Trimming took off 5 bases at V and 5 bases at J, with 12 bases between the two ends. Looked up from germline, CDR1 is MDHEN and CDR2 is SYDVKM. The CDR3 totals 13 residues. The CDR3: CASSRQGWTEAFF. Written as DNA, the CDR3 is TGTGCCAGCAGTCGGCAGGGGTGGACTGAAGCTTTCTTT.

J is TRBJ2-3 and V is TRBV7-3, with 11 bases that match TRBD2. The CDR3 covers 15 residues. The germline gives CDR1 SGHTA, CDR2 FQGTGA. V was pared by 5 bases and J by 5 bases, with 6 bases of the junction left unmatched. CDR3: CASSPGLAELDTQYF. The CDR3 DNA sequence: TGTGCCAGCAGCCCGGGACTAGCGGAATTAGATACGCAGTATTTT.

The chain recombines TRBV11-3 with TRBJ2-2, with TRBD1 matching over 8 bases. The V gene end was trimmed by 5 bases and the J gene end by 3 bases; junction bases not matched to a gene: 2. The CDR3 is made up of 14 amino acids. Looked up from germline, CDR1 is SGHNT and CDR2 is YENEEA. CDR3 DNA: TGTGCCAGCAGCGACAGGGGTGACACCGGGGAGCTGTTTTTT. It encodes CASSDRGDTGELFF. Combining the CDR3 with reference TRBV11-3 and TRBJ2-2 gives the whole variable domain EAGVVQSPRYKIIEKKQPVAFWCNPISGHNTLYWYLQNLGQGPELLIRYENEEAVDDSQLPKDRFSAERLKGVDSTLKIQPAELGDSAVYLCASSDRGDTGELFFGEGSRLTVL.

J is TRBJ1-3 and V is TRBV30, with 8 bases matching TRBD1. V shed 0 bases and J 6 bases; nucleotides not matched to a gene: 7. This CDR3 has 15 amino acids. Germline CDR1 and CDR2: GTSNPN and SVGIG (reference sequence). The CDR3 DNA reads as TGTGCCTGGAGTGTCGGCAGGGGGCAAGAAAACACCATATATTTT. Translation: CAWSVGRGQENTIYF.

The chain links TRBV5-1 to TRBJ2-3; 10 nucleotides line up with TRBD1. The V and J ends lost 0 bases and 1 base, in that order; junction bases with no gene match: 5. This CDR3 region has 17 residues. Germline V CDR1 and CDR2: SGHRS, YFSETQ. CDR3 DNA: TGCGCCAGCAGCTTGGGACAGGGGGCATGGGGCACAGATACGCAGTATTTT. It encodes CASSLGQGAWGTDTQYF.

The rearrangement joins TRBV19 to TRBJ2-1; 8 bases map to TRBD2. The CDR3 extends over 11 amino acids. With V trimmed by 7 bases and J by 15 bases, 8 bases remained unmatched. The germline V gene encodes CDR1 LNHDA and CDR2 SQIVND (reference sequence). In DNA form, the CDR3 reads TGTGCCAGTATCTATCGGGGGGGCTTGTTCTTC. This gives the protein CASIYRGGLFF.

This clone is judged medium-sized. The V gene is TRBV4-1, the J gene TRBJ2-7, with a weak D call TRBD1 (6 bases). Germline V gene data show CDR1 as MGHRA and CDR2 as YSYEKL. Trimming removed 4 bases at V and 3 bases at J, with 16 bases between. CDR3 length: 15 residues. CDR3 nucleotide sequence: TGCGCCAGCAGCCGCGGTTTTGGGGGCCGCTACGAGCAGTACGTC. Its protein is CASSRGFGGRYEQYV.

J is TRBJ2-3 and V is TRBV19, with D tentatively TRBD1 (6 bases). The CDR3 loop spans 16 amino acids. The V end lost 3 bases, the J end lost 2 bases, and 15 bases lay between the germline ends. The germline gives CDR1 LNHDA, CDR2 SQIVND (reference sequence). Here the CDR3 DNA reads TGTGCCAGTAGTATCCCCACAGGGTCTGACACAGATACGCAGTATTTT. Amino acid sequence: CASSIPTGSDTDTQYF.

This chain joins TRBV5-4 and TRBJ2-1; TRBD2 aligns across 8 bases. V lost 1 base, J lost 8 bases, and 2 bases stayed unmatched. There are 13 residues in the CDR3. CDR1 and CDR2 from the germline V gene are SGHNT and YYREEE (reference sequence). The CDR3 region is CASSLREGHEQFF. CDR3 nucleotides: TGTGCCAGCAGCTTGCGGGAGGGCCATGAGCAGTTCTTC.

This chain links TRBV7-2 with TRBJ1-2; 11 positions match TRBD1. Germline V gene sequence: CDR1 SGHTA, CDR2 FQGNSA. Trimming took 2 bases from V and 8 from J; bases not matched to a gene: 4. This CDR3 is 14 amino acids long. DNA of the CDR3: TGTGCCAGCAGCTTATTATGGACAGGGGGCGGCTACACCTTC. It encodes CASSLLWTGGGYTF.

The V and J genes are TRBV3-1 (or the pseudogene TRBV3-2) and TRBJ2-3; 11 bases fit TRBD2. CDR1 and CDR2 from the germline V gene are LGHDT and YNNKEL (reference sequence). The CDR3 consists of 16 residues. The V segment lost 3 bases and the J segment 3 bases; nucleotides outside the gene matches: 5. The CDR3 nucleotides read TGTGCCAGCAGCCACCGCAGACTAGCGGGGACAGATACGCAGTATTTT. This sequence encodes CASSHRRLAGTDTQYF.

V is TRBV15 and J is TRBJ2-3; D is possibly TRBD1 (5 bases). The length of the CDR3 is 15 residues. V dropped 0 bases and J dropped 4 bases, with 11 bases sitting between them. Germline V gives CDR1 LNHNV, CDR2 YYDKDF (reference sequence). CDR3 DNA: TGTGCCACCAGCAGAGATCCGCAGGGCGCAGATACGCAGTATTTT. Its translation is CATSRDPQGADTQYF.

Turning to this clone: Other DNA sequences in the sample encode the same CDR3. The chain couples TRBV28 to TRBJ1-2; maybe TRBD1 (5 bases). V lost 3 bases and J 2 bases, leaving 7 bases between the germline ends. CDR1 MDHEN and CDR2 SYDVKM come from the germline V gene. CDR3 size: 13 residues. CDR3 DNA: TGTGCCAGCAGTTTGGGGCAGAACTATGGCTACACCTTC. Translation: CASSLGQNYGYTF.

This clone appeared once. The chain couples TRBV12-3 or TRBV12-4 to TRBJ2-4; D gene unclear. The CDR3 totals 13 residues. V dropped 7 bases and J dropped 6 bases, with 13 bases sitting between them. The CDR3 is CASTMASVNIQYF. CDR3 bases: TGTGCCAGCACGATGGCAAGTGTAAACATTCAGTACTTC.

The chain employs TRBV28 and TRBJ1-5; perhaps TRBD1 as D (5 bases). The CDR3 runs to 16 residues. CDR1 is MDHEN, CDR2 SYDVKM, per germline. V was pared by 7 bases and J by 0 bases, with 16 bases between. The CDR3 bases are TGTGCCAGCACCGTGGGGGGGGTGATTAGCAATCAGCCCCAGCATTTT. This codes for CASTVGGVISNQPQHF.

In regard to this clone: The sample contains more than one DNA sequence encoding this CDR3. The rearrangement links TRBV12-3 or TRBV12-4 to TRBJ1-2, with D maybe TRBD1 (6 bases). CDR3 length: 12 amino acids. V lost 6 bases to trimming and J lost 5 bases, with 10 bases between them. The CDR3 loop reads CASRQGGYGYTF. The CDR3 DNA reads TGTGCCAGCAGACAGGGAGGGTATGGCTACACCTTC.

This chain joins TRBV28 and TRBJ2-3; 8 nucleotides match TRBD2. V dropped 3 bases and J dropped 3; count of bases not matched to a gene: 5. Looked up from germline, CDR1 is MDHEN and CDR2 is SYDVKM. This CDR3 is built from 15 residues. CDR3: CASSLGREETDTQYF. DNA of the CDR3: TGTGCCAGCAGTTTGGGGCGGGAGGAAACAGATACGCAGTATTTT.

This chain joins TRBV7-9 and TRBJ2-1; maybe TRBD1 (6 bases). CDR3 length equals 13 residues. CDR1 and CDR2 from the germline V gene are SEHNR and FQNEAQ (reference sequence). Trimming removed 5 bases from V and 5 bases from J, with 10 bases in between. CDR3 protein: CASSDRTDNEQFF. CDR3 coding DNA: TGTGCCAGCAGCGATCGGACAGACAATGAGCAGTTCTTC.

The chain recombines TRBV12-3 or TRBV12-4 with TRBJ2-5; unclear D gene. Trimming cost V 2 bases and J 2 bases, with 6 bases left between them. CDR3 length: 13 residues. CDR3 nucleotides: TGTGCCAGCAGTTTAAATATACAAGAGACCCAGTACTTC. It yields the protein CASSLNIQETQYF.

This clone has a single count. The V gene is TRBV7-3, the J gene TRBJ2-2, with TRBD1 as a possible D gene (6 bases). The germline V and J ends were trimmed by 3 bases and 5 bases, with 13 bases remaining between them. The CDR3 covers 15 residues. Per the germline V gene, CDR1 is SGHTA and CDR2 is FQGTGA. CDR3 bases: TGTGCCAGCAGCTTGTATGGGGGCCTTACCGGGGAGCTGTTTTTT. Translating it yields CASSLYGGLTGELFF.

The chain couples TRBV7-2 to TRBJ1-5; a weak D match, TRBD1 (6 bases). From germline, CDR1 is SGHTA and CDR2 FQGNSA. Trimming left V 2 bases short and J 9 bases short, with 17 bases between. CDR3 length: 15 residues. In DNA form, the CDR3 reads TGTGCCAGCAGCTTACGAGGGGGTGAGCTTCGGCCCCAGCATTTT. Amino acid sequence: CASSLRGGELRPQHF. The variable domain in full, with the rest retrieved from reference TRBV7-2 and TRBJ1-5, is GAGVSQSPSNKVTEKGKDVELRCDPISGHTALYWYRQSLGQGLEFLIYFQGNSAPDKSGLPSDRFSAERTGGSVSTLTIQRTQQEDSAVYLCASSLRGGELRPQHFGDGTRLSIL.

The genes are TRBV19 and TRBJ2-7, with 7 bases that match TRBD1. V lost 3 bases to trimming and J lost 0 bases; unmatched junction nucleotides: 5. This CDR3 is 15 amino acids long. CDR1 and CDR2 from the germline V gene are LNHDA and SQIVND (reference sequence). The CDR3 reads CASSILAGGSYEQYF. CDR3 sequence (DNA): TGTGCCAGTAGTATCTTGGCAGGGGGCTCCTACGAGCAGTACTTC. The entire variable domain, with the rest obtained from reference TRBV19 and TRBJ2-7, is as follows: DGGITQSPKYLFRKEGQNVTLSCEQNLNHDAMYWYRQDPGQGLRLIYYSQIVNDFQKGDIAEGYSVSREKKESFPLTVTSAQKNPTAFYLCASSILAGGSYEQYFGPGTRLTVT.

The chain uses TRBV7-2 and TRBJ2-1; 9 bases map to TRBD2. The CDR3 spans 17 residues. Germline CDR1 reads SGHTA; CDR2 reads FQGNSA. V lost 2 bases, J lost 4 bases, and 9 bases stayed unmatched. In DNA form, the CDR3 reads TGTGCCAGCAGCTTATATTTCGGCGGGGGGGCGTACAATGAGCAGTTCTTC. Translated, it gives CASSLYFGGGAYNEQFF.